Below, 30 T cell receptor beta chains from the same sample are listed, as sequenced in a study of blood T cell repertoires in COVID-19. TCRdb's table, derived via immunoSEQ multiplex PCR, lists solely in-frame clones and lacks some. The sample holds about 250,000 clones; about 88% are singletons and the top ten take around 4.6%. Input material: peripheral blood. These receptors all stem from a woman aged 40 to 50 who had recovered from COVID-19.

V is TRBV29-1 and J is TRBJ2-1; the D gene is possibly TRBD2 (6 bases). The length of the CDR3 is 11 residues. Germline V gene sequence: CDR1 SQVTM, CDR2 ANQGSEA. Trimming took 7 bases from V and 10 from J, leaving 14 bases between them. In DNA, the CDR3 is TGCAGCGCGAGACGGGGGACGGAGCAGTTCTTC. It encodes CSARRGTEQFF.

CDR3 bases: TGTGCCAGCAGTGGCAACAGACCCTTAGGCAATCAGCCCCAGCATTTT. Translating gives CASSGNRPLGNQPQHF. The chain recombines TRBV2 with TRBJ1-5; D call uncertain. Germline V lookup: CDR1 SNHLY, CDR2 FYNNEI. Trimming pared 4 bases from V and 2 bases from J, leaving 15 bases between. This CDR3 is built from 16 residues.

This chain joins TRBV28 and TRBJ1-3; weak D call: TRBD1 (5 bases). The CDR3 sequence is 15 residues long. The germline gives CDR1 MDHEN, CDR2 SYDVKM. V lost 3 bases, J lost 8 bases, and 17 bases lay in between. The CDR3 sequence: CASSFSRPRGDTIYF. The CDR3 DNA sequence: TGTGCCAGCAGTTTCTCGCGGCCCCGGGGGGACACCATATATTTT.

The V gene is TRBV11-1, the J gene TRBJ2-1; D unclear. CDR1 and CDR2 (germline): SGHAT, FQDESV (reference sequence). This CDR3 has 15 amino acids. The V end was cut by 2 bases, the J end by 7 bases, with 15 bases between. CDR3 bases: TGTGCCAGCAGCTTATCGGCAGGCCGAAGGAATGAGCAGTTCTTC. It yields the protein CASSLSAGRRNEQFF.

This chain joins TRBV9 and TRBJ2-2, with TRBD2 as a possible D gene (6 bases). V dropped 5 bases and J dropped 6 bases, with 14 bases sitting between them. CDR3 size: 14 residues. Germline lookup yields CDR1 SGDLS and CDR2 YYNGEE. The CDR3 is CASREGLAAGELFF. For the CDR3, the DNA is TGTGCCAGCAGGGAGGGGCTAGCCGCCGGGGAGCTGTTTTTT.

V and J are TRBV7-6 and TRBJ2-1, with no clear D. V was clipped by 4 bases and J by 10 bases, with 11 bases between them. Germline V gene data show CDR1 as SGHVS and CDR2 as FNYEAQ. This CDR3 has 12 residues. CDR3 DNA sequence: TGTGCCAGCAGCTCCGAGGTCTGGGAGCAGTTCTTC. Residues: CASSSEVWEQFF.

The gene calls are TRBV9 and TRBJ2-7; TRBD2 matches 7 bases. CDR1 and CDR2 from the germline V gene are SGDLS and YYNGEE. V gave up 4 bases and J gave up 3 bases; unmatched junction bases: 10. This CDR3 has 15 amino acids. Written as DNA, the CDR3 is TGTGCCAGCAGCCCACGCAGGGCGGGGGACTACGAGCAGTACTTC. Translating it yields CASSPRRAGDYEQYF.

The gene calls are TRBV19 and TRBJ2-6; TRBD1 agrees at 9 bases. J was trimmed by 4 bases and V by 5 bases; bases with no gene match: 12. Germline V gene lookup returns CDR1 LNHDA and CDR2 SQIVND (reference sequence). CDR3 length: 18 amino acids. DNA of the CDR3: TGTGCCAGTAGTGCCAGGACAGGGGAACTGGGCGGGGCCAACGTCCTGACTTTC. Residues: CASSARTGELGGANVLTF.

The J gene is TRBJ2-1, the V gene TRBV11-2; 9 positions agree with TRBD2. CDR1 and CDR2 (germline): SGHAT, FQNNGV. The length of the CDR3 is 17 residues. J lost 7 bases, V lost 0 bases, and 10 bases had no gene match. Here the CDR3 DNA reads TGTGCCAGCAGCTTAGATAGCGGGAGTTCTCCGGGGAATGAGCAGTTCTTC. It is translated as CASSLDSGSSPGNEQFF. Drawing the rest from reference TRBV11-2 and TRBJ2-1, the complete variable domain is EAGVAQSPRYKIIEKRQSVAFWCNPISGHATLYWYQQILGQGPKLLIQFQNNGVVDDSQLPKDRFSAERLKGVDSTLKIQPAKLEDSAVYLCASSLDSGSSPGNEQFFGPGTRLTVL.

The V gene is TRBV7-3, the J gene TRBJ2-7, with 9 nucleotides matching TRBD2. CDR3 size: 15 residues. Germline V gene sequence: CDR1 SGHTA, CDR2 FQGTGA. The V gene end was trimmed by 1 base and the J gene end by 2 bases; junction bases not matched to a gene: 3. CDR3 loop: CASSLSAGGPYEQYF. Here the CDR3 DNA reads TGTGCCAGCAGCTTAAGCGCGGGGGGGCCCTACGAGCAGTACTTC.

This rearrangement joins TRBV28 to TRBJ1-2; 10 bases fit TRBD1. From germline, CDR1 is MDHEN and CDR2 SYDVKM. J was trimmed by 6 bases and V by 5 bases; bases with no gene match: 9. The CDR3 extends over 15 amino acids. The CDR3 protein is CASSRPGQGFNGYTF. Written as DNA, the CDR3 is TGTGCCAGCAGTAGACCGGGACAGGGGTTCAATGGCTACACCTTC.

At least ten counts were recorded for this clone. The chain recombines TRBV6-5 with TRBJ2-1; maybe TRBD2 (6 bases). This CDR3 is built from 15 residues. Germline assignment: CDR1 MNHEY and CDR2 SVGAGI. Trimming removed 5 bases from V and 2 bases from J, with 13 bases in between. The CDR3 loop reads CASSRDGRAYNEQFF. In nucleotides, the CDR3 is TGTGCCAGCAGTCGCGACGGGAGAGCCTACAATGAGCAGTTCTTC.

This chain uses TRBV18 with TRBJ2-7, with 15 bases aligning to TRBD2. The CDR3 is 15 residues long. V was pared by 2 bases and J by 7 bases, with 3 bases of the junction left unmatched. Germline V CDR1 and CDR2: KGHSH, LQKENI. The CDR3 region is CASSPGTSGRLEQYV. In nucleotides, the CDR3 is TGTGCCAGCTCACCAGGGACTAGCGGGAGGTTAGAGCAGTACGTC.

The V call is TRBV27, the J call TRBJ2-2; D possibly corresponds to TRBD1 (5 bases). In germline, CDR1 is MNHEY, CDR2 SMNVEV (reference sequence). This CDR3 is 15 amino acids long. With 1 base removed from V and 5 bases from J, the gap between germline ends came to 11 bases. This CDR3 reads CASSLFRAGTGELFF. The CDR3 nucleotides read TGTGCCAGCAGTTTATTTAGGGCAGGGACCGGGGAGCTGTTTTTT.

This sequence joins TRBV7-2 and TRBJ2-3, with D possibly being TRBD2 (6 bases). The CDR3 runs 15 residues. The V gene lost 7 bases and the J gene lost 2 bases, with 16 bases spanning the gap. Germline CDR1 is SGHTA and CDR2 is FQGNSA. This CDR3 reads CASTSTRSSTDTQYF. The DNA of the CDR3 is TGTGCCAGCACCTCGACTAGAAGCTCCACAGATACGCAGTATTTT.

This chain connects TRBV12-2 to TRBJ1-3; TRBD1, the D gene given by the table, was not confirmed from the DNA. TRBV12-2 is labeled a pseudogene. The CDR3 totals 15 residues. This CDR3 is CASLEKGDSGNTIYF. For the CDR3, the DNA is TGTGCAAGTCTCGAGAAGGGGGACTCTGGAAACACCATATATTTT.

This rearrangement joins TRBV7-2 to TRBJ2-1; the D gene is possibly TRBD1 (6 bases). The CDR3 covers 15 residues. Germline loops: CDR1 SGHTA, CDR2 FQGNSA. V lost 4 bases, J lost 1 base, and 11 bases lay in between. CDR3 bases: TGTGCCAGCAGCTCTCAGGGGATGTCCTACAATGAGCAGTTCTTC. This gives the protein CASSSQGMSYNEQFF.

J is TRBJ2-2 and V is TRBV4-3; D gene ambiguous. Germline CDR1 is LGHNA and CDR2 is YSLEER. Trimming took 0 bases from V and 13 from J, leaving 18 bases between them. The CDR3 is 15 amino acids. CDR3 loop: CASSQENSFSTGLFF. The DNA of the CDR3 is TGCGCCAGCAGCCAAGAGAACTCCTTTTCCACGGGGCTGTTTTTT.

V gene TRBV2 combines with J gene TRBJ2-7; the D is unclear. The CDR3 consists of 12 residues. The germline V gene encodes CDR1 SNHLY and CDR2 FYNNEI. Deletions cut 7 bases from V and 0 bases from J, with 7 bases between. The CDR3 here is CASKVSSYEQYF. The CDR3 nucleotides are TGTGCCAGCAAAGTCAGCTCCTACGAGCAGTACTTC. Variable domain in full (rest from reference TRBV2 and TRBJ2-7): EPEVTQTPSHQVTQMGQEVILRCVPISNHLYFYWYRQILGQKVEFLVSFYNNEISEKSEIFDDQFSVERPDGSNFTLKIRSTKLEDSAMYFCASKVSSYEQYFGPGTRLTVT.

The chain combines TRBV12-3 or TRBV12-4 with TRBJ1-1; unclear D gene. The V end lost 3 bases, the J end lost 5 bases, and 10 bases lay between the germline ends. The CDR3 is 13 amino acids. The CDR3 region has the DNA TGTGCCAGCAGTTTTTTCCGGGTTACTGAAGCTTTCTTT. This gives the protein CASSFFRVTEAFF.

The rearrangement uses TRBV7-8 and TRBJ2-3, with 11 bases fitting TRBD2. The germline V gene has CDR1 SGHVS and CDR2 FQNEAQ. Trimming at V came to 5 bases and at J to 3 bases, leaving 4 bases not matched to a gene. This CDR3 is 15 amino acids long. CDR3 DNA sequence: TGTGCCAGCAGCCCCGGGACTAGCGGAACAGATACGCAGTATTTT. Its protein is CASSPGTSGTDTQYF.

V and J are TRBV7-3 and TRBJ2-7; TRBD1 agrees at 11 bases. V lost 5 bases to trimming and J lost 7 bases; unmatched junction nucleotides: 4. The CDR3 has 13 residues. Germline V gene sequence: CDR1 SGHTA, CDR2 FQGTGA. CDR3 DNA sequence: TGTGCCAGCAGCGCCGGGACAGGGGGTGAGCAGTACTTC. Its protein product is CASSAGTGGEQYF.

V usage is TRBV27 and J usage is TRBJ2-2; 8 nucleotides line up with TRBD2. The germline V gene encodes CDR1 MNHEY and CDR2 SMNVEV (reference sequence). This CDR3 comprises 16 residues. Trimming took 5 bases from V and 5 from J; bases not matched to a gene: 10. CDR3 in DNA: TGTGCCAGCAGTCTTCCAGCGGGAGTGGGAACCGGGGAGCTGTTTTTT. Its translation: CASSLPAGVGTGELFF.

The chain joins TRBV4-1 to TRBJ1-2; D is perhaps TRBD1 (6 bases). The CDR3 runs 14 residues. V was clipped by 0 bases and J by 4 bases, with 9 bases between them. Looked up from germline, CDR1 is MGHRA and CDR2 is YSYEKL. This CDR3 is CASSQDSGAYGYTF. The DNA of the CDR3 is TGCGCCAGCAGCCAAGATTCAGGGGCCTATGGCTACACCTTC.

This chain joins TRBV5-1 and TRBJ2-5; no clear D. V was pared by 4 bases and J by 3 bases, with 10 bases between. Germline V gives CDR1 SGHRS, CDR2 YFSETQ. This CDR3 comprises 13 residues. Written as DNA, the CDR3 is TGCGCCAGCAGCCCCCTTTCGGAAGAGACCCAGTACTTC. Its translation: CASSPLSEETQYF.

V usage is TRBV10-3 and J usage is TRBJ1-2, with D possibly TRBD1 on 6 matching bases. The CDR3 extends over 15 amino acids. The V end was cut by 6 bases, the J end by 0 bases, with 14 bases between. Per the germline V gene, CDR1 is ENHRY and CDR2 is SYGVKD. Here the CDR3 reads CAIRKTGSSNYGYTF. Here the CDR3 DNA reads TGTGCCATCAGGAAAACAGGGAGTTCTAACTATGGCTACACCTTC.

Here the CDR3 reads CASSKRLVGSYNEQFF. Written as DNA, the CDR3 is TGTGCCAGCAGCAAACGTCTAGTGGGTTCCTACAATGAGCAGTTCTTC. The rearrangement joins TRBV21-1 to TRBJ2-1; the tabulated D call, TRBD2, remains unverified against the DNA. TRBV21-1 is shown as a pseudogene. This CDR3 spans 16 amino acids.

This clone occurred once. The chain carries TRBV5-1 and TRBJ2-1; 8 positions agree with TRBD2. Germline V CDR1 and CDR2: SGHRS, YFSETQ. V gave up 0 bases and J gave up 6 bases; unmatched junction bases: 5. The CDR3 totals 15 residues. CDR3 DNA: TGCGCCAGCAGCTTGGGCCCTAGCGGGCTCAATGAGCAGTTCTTC. It codes for CASSLGPSGLNEQFF.

The rearrangement joins TRBV27 to TRBJ2-1; 9 positions agree with TRBD1. With V trimmed by 7 bases and J by 4 bases, 2 bases remained unmatched. The CDR3 has 13 residues. Germline V gene lookup returns CDR1 MNHEY and CDR2 SMNVEV (reference sequence). CDR3 nucleotides: TGTGCCAGCACCGGACAGGGGTACAATGAGCAGTTCTTC. Translating it yields CASTGQGYNEQFF.

The chain has TRBV6-2 or TRBV6-3 and TRBJ2-1; TRBD2 matches 8 bases. The V gene's germline CDR1 is MNHEY and CDR2 SVGEGT. V gave up 2 bases and J gave up 6 bases; unmatched junction bases: 18. The CDR3 length is 19 residues. The CDR3 is CASSYPMLETGGSRNEQFF. The CDR3 DNA reads TGTGCCAGCAGTTACCCCATGTTAGAAACGGGGGGGTCACGCAATGAGCAGTTCTTC.